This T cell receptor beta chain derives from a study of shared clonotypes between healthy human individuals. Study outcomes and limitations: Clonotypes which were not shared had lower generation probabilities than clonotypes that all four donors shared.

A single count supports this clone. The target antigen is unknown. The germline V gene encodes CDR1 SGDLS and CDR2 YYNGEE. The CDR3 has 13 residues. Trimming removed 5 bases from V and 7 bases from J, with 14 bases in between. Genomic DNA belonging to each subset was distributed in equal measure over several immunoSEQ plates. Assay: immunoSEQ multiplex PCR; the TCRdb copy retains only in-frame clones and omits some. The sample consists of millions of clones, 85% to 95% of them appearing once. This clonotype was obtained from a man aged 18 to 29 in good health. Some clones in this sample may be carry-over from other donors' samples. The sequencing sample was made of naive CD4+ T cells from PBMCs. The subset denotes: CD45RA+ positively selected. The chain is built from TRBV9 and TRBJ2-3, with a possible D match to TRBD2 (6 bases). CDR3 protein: CASSAPWTNTQYF. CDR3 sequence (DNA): TGTGCCAGCAGTGCGCCCTGGACTAATACGCAGTATTTT.